The present T cell receptor (beta chain) was sequenced within a study of a mutant IDH1 vaccine in newly diagnosed glioma (dated by TCRdb to the early 2020s). Background on the whole study: Vaccination started 4-6 weeks after radiotherapy alone, or was given together with temozolomide cycles in the groups whose treatment included chemotherapy. Prior to enrollment, standard therapy consisting of radiotherapy alone, temozolomide alone, or radiochemotherapy with temozolomide had been administered to patients, with the combination being received by most patients. The week-35 safety follow-up was designated visit V12, and the week-47 end of study was designated visit V13. For exploratory analyses, longitudinal TCRB deep sequencing was carried out in around 26 treated patients wherever samples were available. Peripheral blood was drawn at six visits: V03 (baseline), V05, V07, V10, V12 and V13. Of the 25 to 35 treated patients, approximately 62% were male and around 38% were female, and a mean age of approximately 40 years was recorded.

The germline V gene specifies SGHDT as CDR1 and YYEEEE as CDR2. The cysteine opens and the phenylalanine closes a CDR3 of 13 amino acids. Of all the DNA, just the CDR3 is kept, 39 bases in frame from base 1. Trimming leaves V shorter by 0 bases and J shorter by 6 bases, with the junction holding 2 bases beyond the gene matches. As concerns this clone: Which antigen it targets is not known. No base quality values were provided; no much bigger clone lies one nucleotide off.

The library was generated by the immunoSEQ multiplex PCR assay. Rearranged TCR beta chain sequences were amplified with the hsTCRB Kit following the manufacturer's protocol. TCRB libraries were sequenced on an Illumina MiSeq. The paper's data handling went like this. The kit vendor's proprietary platform handled demultiplexing, trimming and gene mapping. TCRdb took over this immuneACCESS table, retaining in-frame rearrangements with V and J assigned. Such tables are incomplete; in checked studies, under half of the missing clones stem from an unresolved V gene, and the remainder is unexplained. The V and J calls and clone size are taken from that table; D and trimming were inferred from the DNA. The sample contains some 58,000 clones, 81% of them found a single time. Of the sample, 5% to 7% falls within the top ten clones. Interpreted using the paper, the time point label stands for: week 35, safety follow-up. Every vaccine dose consisted of 300 ug of a 20-mer mutant IDH1 peptide in Montanide, administered subcutaneously together with topical imiquimod. Across visits V03 through V10, patients got a total of eight vaccinations, given in weeks 1, 3, 5, 7, 11, 15, 19 and 23. Donors had newly diagnosed WHO grade 3 or 4 IDH1-mutant astrocytomas with loss of nuclear ATRX. The samples were drawn from NOA16, a multicentre, single-arm, open-label phase I trial in Germany that tested a mutant IDH1 peptide vaccine in humans for the first time. The DNeasy Blood and Tissue Kit was used to extract genomic DNA from EDTA blood for TCRB sequencing.

Points the paper makes about the study in general: Changes in the top peripheral T cell clonotypes picked up by TCRB sequencing did not appear to be linked to pseudoprogression. According to the authors, sample limitations meant that analyses of patient blood samples could not be reproduced. Across multiple MHC alleles, vaccine-induced immune responses were seen in around 93% of patients. PBMC samples for TCRB deep sequencing were selected based on availability.

The origin of this receptor is a man in his forties with glioma. Sequenced material: PBMCs, taken from a glioma patient whose treatment included an IDH1 peptide vaccine. In this chain, TRBV5-6 is recombined with TRBJ1-2; 7 bases in the junction line up with TRBD1. The sequence in DNA is TGTGCCAGCAGCTTGGAGGGGACAGATGGCTACACCTTC. Translation gives CASSLEGTDGYTF.